Listed below are T cell receptor beta chains from one sample, sequenced in a study of CD8 T cells in ankylosing spondylitis. TCRdb re-called the 5' RACE reads with MiXCR, one entry per CDR3 protein. The table records about 130,000 distinct CDR3 sequences, 7% of them present only once. The sample taken for sequencing was blood, either unsorted or a sorted T cell fraction (not recorded which). The receptor source for this set is a male donor with ankylosing spondylitis or in good health (not recorded which). Each CDR3 is given with its conserved first and last residue. D genes are given only for firm matches. Clone size, where shown, is once, few, many, or a class for clones that have expanded.

TRBV18,TRBJ2-5,-,few,TGTGCCAGCTCACCACCGCAGGGACAAGAGACCCAGTACTTC,CASSPPQGQETQYF
TRBV29-1,TRBJ2-1,-,many,TGCAGCGTTGTAGGTCTCAGCTCCTACAATGAGCAGTTCTTC,CSVVGLSSYNEQFF
TRBV12-3/TRBV12-4,TRBJ2-7,TRBD1,many,TGTGCCAGCAGTATTCAAGACAGGGACTACGAGCAGTACTTC,CASSIQDRDYEQYF
TRBV6-1,TRBJ1-5,-,-,TGTGCCAGCAGTGAGCAGGCGCAAAATCAGCCCCAGCATTTT,CASSEQAQNQPQHF
TRBV5-1,TRBJ2-7,TRBD2,many,TGCGCCAGCAGCAAACCTAGCGGGGGGGATTACGAGCAGTACTTC,CASSKPSGGDYEQYF
TRBV29-1,TRBJ1-5,-,many,TGCAGCGTTGATGAGGGGTATAGCAATCAGCCCCAGCATTTT,CSVDEGYSNQPQHF
TRBV29-1,TRBJ1-3,-,many,TGCAGCGCGGGCGGGAATCTAAACACCATATATTTT,CSAGGNLNTIYF
TRBV5-1,TRBJ1-4,TRBD1,many,TGCGCCAGCAGTCCAAGGACAGGGGGTGAAAAACTGTTTTTT,CASSPRTGGEKLFF
TRBV27,TRBJ2-7,-,many,TGTGCCAGCAGTCCAGGAGCTACCGGTCTCTACGAGCAGTACTTC,CASSPGATGLYEQYF
TRBV5-1,TRBJ2-2,-,many,TGCGCCAGCAGCTTGGATGGACAGCCGAACGGGGAGCTGTTTTTT,CASSLDGQPNGELFF
TRBV20-1,TRBJ2-5,-,many,TGCAGTGCTAGTGAAGGAGAAGAGACCCAGTACTTC,CSASEGEETQYF
TRBV18,TRBJ2-7,-,many,TGTGCCAGCTCACCGGCCACAGGCCTTACCTACGAGCAGTACTTC,CASSPATGLTYEQYF
TRBV20-1,TRBJ1-2,-,many,TGCAGTGCGACGACAGATGCTAACTATGGCTACACCTTC,CSATTDANYGYTF
TRBV20-1,TRBJ2-7,TRBD2,many,TGCAGTGCTACCTTACTACGCACTAGCGGGAGGGCCAGGGAAGACGAGCAGTACTTC,CSATLLRTSGRAREDEQYF
TRBV19,TRBJ2-7,-,-,TGTGCCAGTAGTGTTCAAGGGTCCTACGAGCAGTACTTC,CASSVQGSYEQYF
TRBV12-3/TRBV12-4,TRBJ1-4,-,many,TGTGCCACCACGAGGGGCGAGAGCGAAAAACTGTTTTTT,CATTRGESEKLFF
TRBV5-1,TRBJ2-7,-,many,TGCGCCAGCAGCCCCGCGTCCTTCTACGAGCAGTACTTC,CASSPASFYEQYF
TRBV3-1,TRBJ2-7,-,-,TGTGCCAGCAGCCCCAGGAGAGCCTACGAGCATTACTTC,CASSPRRAYEHYF
TRBV25-1,TRBJ2-7,-,many,TGTGCCGCCGTAAGCAGCTCCTACGAGCAGTACTTC,CAAVSSSYEQYF
TRBV20-1,TRBJ2-1,TRBD1,many,TGCAGTGCTCCCCGGACAGGGGGGACTAGCAATGAGCAGTTCTTC,CSAPRTGGTSNEQFF
TRBV10-2,TRBJ2-1,-,many,TGCGCCAGCACCATGGGACTTGTCCACTACAATGAGCAGTTCTTC,CASTMGLVHYNEQFF
TRBV3-1,TRBJ2-2,TRBD1,-,TGTGCCAGCAGCCAAAGGACAGGGGACACCGGGGAGCTGTTTTTT,CASSQRTGDTGELFF
TRBV12-3/TRBV12-4,TRBJ2-7,TRBD2,many,TGTGCCAGCAGTTTACTAGCGGGGGCCATCTACGAGCAGTACTTC,CASSLLAGAIYEQYF
TRBV7-2,TRBJ2-5,-,many,TGTGCCAGCAGCTTATATTCCACACAAGAGACCCAGTACTTC,CASSLYSTQETQYF
TRBV7-2,TRBJ1-5,-,many,TGTGCCAGCAGCCAGGGATTAGCGAGCAATCAGCCCCAGCATTTT,CASSQGLASNQPQHF
TRBV2,TRBJ1-5,TRBD1,-,TGTGCCAGCAGTGACGGGACAGGGAGTAAGCCCCAGCATTTT,CASSDGTGSKPQHF
TRBV29-1,TRBJ2-1,-,many,TGCAGCGTTAAGAAAAACGATGAGCAGTTCTTC,CSVKKNDEQFF
TRBV29-1,TRBJ2-1,-,many,TGCAGCGTTGATCGGCCTGGACAGAATGAGCAGTTCTTC,CSVDRPGQNEQFF
TRBV4-3,TRBJ2-3,TRBD2,many,TGCGCCAGCAGCCAAAGGTTCGGCGGGAGGGCCGGTGATACGCAGTATTTT,CASSQRFGGRAGDTQYF
TRBV30,TRBJ2-7,-,many,TGTGCCTGGACTGGGGCGGTCCAAGAAGAGCAGTACTTC,CAWTGAVQEEQYF
TRBV20-1,TRBJ2-1,-,many,TGCAGTGCTGGGTGGCAGGGCGGGATTGGCGGCAATGAGCAGTTCTTC,CSAGWQGGIGGNEQFF
TRBV20-1,TRBJ2-1,-,many,TGCAGTGCTCCTTCCCAGGGGACTGGAGCGTTCTTC,CSAPSQGTGAFF
TRBV5-6,TRBJ1-4,-,many,TGTGCCAGCAGCTTCACAGGTGCAACTAATGAAAAACTGTTTTTT,CASSFTGATNEKLFF
TRBV12-3/TRBV12-4,TRBJ1-5,-,many,TGTGCCAGCAGTTTGGGCGTTAGAGGTCACCAGCATTTT,CASSLGVRGHQHF
TRBV12-3/TRBV12-4,TRBJ2-6,-,many,TGTGCCAGCACCCAGTCCTCTGGGGCCAACGTCCTGACTTTC,CASTQSSGANVLTF
TRBV6-2/TRBV6-3,TRBJ2-6,-,many,TGTGCCAGCACTTCCAGGGGTAGTGGGGCCAACGTCCTGACTTTC,CASTSRGSGANVLTF
TRBV15,TRBJ1-2,-,many,TGTGCCACCCGAAGCGAGGGACCTAACTATGGCTACACCTTC,CATRSEGPNYGYTF
TRBV20-1,TRBJ2-3,-,many,TGCAGTGCTAGTAAGGGGGAAGCGCAGTATTTT,CSASKGEAQYF
TRBV5-6,TRBJ2-1,TRBD1,few,TGTGCCAGCAGCCCAGGACAGGGAAATGAGCAGTTCTTC,CASSPGQGNEQFF
TRBV2,TRBJ1-1,-,many,TGTGCCAGCAGGGACAGACCGAACACTGAAGCTTTCTTT,CASRDRPNTEAFF